The 28 T cell receptor gamma chains listed next were all sequenced from one sample in a study of gamma-delta T cells after stem cell transplantation. TCRdb re-called the RT-PCR reads via CATT. This table has roughly 980 gamma-chain clones, less than 30% appearing once. Sequenced material: gamma-delta T cells. The receptors derive from a human donor. It is not recorded whose cells these are; they may come from a transplant donor.

This clone counts as large (0.1 to 1%). DNA for the CDR3: TGTGCCTTGTGGGAGCCCCCCGCGGAGTTGGGCAAAAAAATCAAGGTATTT. This translates into CALWEPPAELGKKIKVF. The chain recombines TRGV9 with TRGJP. Since TCRdb gives no J gene, matching the DNA to germline was used here to assign it. This CDR3 has 17 residues. V shed 3 bases and J 7 bases; nucleotides not matched to a gene: 9. CDR1 and CDR2 from the germline V gene are GITISATS and ISYDGTV (reference sequence).

As concerns this clone: A far larger clone is only one base removed, so a read error is likely. The chain carries TRGV8 and TRGJP1. The J gene was not available in TCRdb and was assigned here by matching the DNA to germline segments. Trimming at V came to 5 bases and at J to 4 bases, leaving 4 bases not matched to a gene. CDR1 VENAVY and CDR2 YDSYNSRV come from the germline V gene. CDR3 length: 13 residues. The CDR3 nucleotides read TGTGCCACCTGGGGCCTCACTGGTTGGTTCAAGATATTT. Protein product: CATWGLTGWFKIF.

This clone was counted between two and nine times. This chain uses TRGV3 with TRGJP2. The J gene is not listed in TCRdb, so it was assigned here from a DNA match to germline. Germline V gene sequence: CDR1 VTNTFY, CDR2 YDVSTARD (reference sequence). The V gene end was trimmed by 0 bases and the J gene end by 0 bases; junction bases not matched to a gene: 13. CDR3 length equals 19 residues. The CDR3 nucleotides read TGTGCCACCTGGGACAGGGTAAAAGGACGATATAGTAGTGATTGGATCAAGACGTTT. Its protein is CATWDRVKGRYSSDWIKTF.

This chain joins TRGV9 and TRGJ1 or TRGJ2. The J gene, left out of TCRdb, was set here by checking the DNA against germline. The ends lost 0 bases at V and 4 bases at J; junction bases unmatched: 6. The CDR3 loop spans 14 amino acids. Germline CDR1 GITISATS, CDR2 ISYDGTV (reference sequence). The CDR3 DNA follows: TGTGCCTTGTGGGAGGTGTCCGTATATTATAAGAAACTCTTT. Translation gives CALWEVSVYYKKLF.

The CDR3 region is CAPIDWIKTF. CDR3 nucleotides: TGTGCCCCGATAGATTGGATCAAGACGTTT. V and J are TRGV8 and TRGJP2. TCRdb leaves out the J gene; it was filled in here by matching the DNA to germline. The J segment lost 8 bases and the V segment lost 12 bases, leaving 6 bases of the junction unmatched. The CDR3 spans 10 residues. Germline V gives CDR1 VENAVY, CDR2 YDSYNSRV.

This clone came up a few times. This chain joins TRGV3 and TRGJP2. Matching the DNA to germline supplied the J gene, which TCRdb does not give. With V trimmed by 0 bases and J by 0 bases, 4 bases remained unmatched. This CDR3 contains 16 residues. The germline gives CDR1 VTNTFY, CDR2 YDVSTARD (reference sequence). The CDR3 region has the DNA TGTGCCACCTGGGACAGGTCCTATAGTAGTGATTGGATCAAGACGTTT. It yields the protein CATWDRSYSSDWIKTF.

V gene TRGV4 combines with J gene TRGJ1 or TRGJ2. The J gene comes from matching the DNA to germline here; TCRdb lacks it. The germline V gene has CDR1 EGSTGY and CDR2 YDSYTSSV. The CDR3 sequence is 15 residues long. V was clipped by 0 bases and J by 6 bases; unmatched bases: 11. The CDR3 coding sequence is TGTGCCACCTGGGATGGGCAGGGATTCGGTTATAAGAAACTCTTT. As protein: CATWDGQGFGYKKLF.

This clone was seen only a few times. This chain joins TRGV9 and TRGJ1 or TRGJ2. In the absence of a J gene in TCRdb, the DNA was matched to germline to assign it here. Germline V gene sequence: CDR1 GITISATS, CDR2 ISYDGTV (reference sequence). There are 13 residues in the CDR3. The trim removed 3 bases at V and 0 bases at J, leaving 2 bases unmatched. Here the CDR3 DNA reads TGTGCCTTGTGGGAGTCGAATTATTATAAGAAACTCTTT. Its translation is CALWESNYYKKLF.

The V gene is TRGV9, the J gene TRGJ1 or TRGJ2. No J gene was available from TCRdb, and it was assigned here by a germline match of the DNA. The CDR3 covers 10 residues. The germline gives CDR1 GITISATS, CDR2 ISYDGTV (reference sequence). With 2 bases clipped from V and 10 bases from J, the junction kept 2 bases outside the gene matches. CDR3 loop: CALWEAKKLF. The CDR3 bases are TGTGCCTTGTGGGAGGCAAAGAAACTCTTT.

This rearrangement joins TRGV2 to TRGJ1 or TRGJ2. TCRdb leaves out the J gene; it was filled in here by matching the DNA to germline. J lost 5 bases, V lost 3 bases, and 10 bases had no gene match. Germline V gene data show CDR1 as EGSNGY and CDR2 as YDSYNSKV. CDR3 length: 14 amino acids. CDR3 region: CATWDQGGDYKKLF. The CDR3 DNA sequence: TGTGCCACCTGGGACCAAGGGGGCGATTATAAGAAACTCTTT.

This clone has only a few counts. The V gene is TRGV2, the J gene TRGJ1 or TRGJ2. The J gene comes from matching the DNA to germline here; TCRdb lacks it. CDR1 and CDR2 from the germline V gene are EGSNGY and YDSYNSKV. With V trimmed by 1 base and J by 7 bases, 7 bases remained unmatched. This CDR3 contains 13 residues. The CDR3 nucleotides are TGTGCCACCTGGGACGGCCCGGAATATAAGAAACTCTTT. Its translation: CATWDGPEYKKLF.

The V call is TRGV4, the J call TRGJ1 or TRGJ2. TCRdb is silent on the J gene; assignment here came from matching the DNA to germline. V was pared by 5 bases and J by 7 bases, with 8 bases of the junction left unmatched. The CDR3 is 12 residues long. Germline V gene data show CDR1 as EGSTGY and CDR2 as YDSYTSSV. Here the CDR3 reads CATWVQAYKKLF. The CDR3 region has the DNA TGTGCCACCTGGGTTCAGGCCTATAAGAAACTCTTT.

The chain joins TRGV9 to TRGJ1 or TRGJ2. No J segment appears in TCRdb, so it was assigned here by matching the sequence to germline. Germline V gene sequence: CDR1 GITISATS, CDR2 ISYDGTV (reference sequence). This CDR3 is built from 13 residues. The trim removed 3 bases at V and 3 bases at J, leaving 5 bases unmatched. The CDR3 loop is CALWEPTYYKKLF. The DNA of the CDR3 is TGTGCCTTGTGGGAGCCAACTTATTATAAGAAACTCTTT.

This chain uses TRGV2 with TRGJ1 or TRGJ2. The J gene is absent in TCRdb and was assigned here via DNA matching to germline. The germline V gene encodes CDR1 EGSNGY and CDR2 YDSYNSKV. Losses at the gene ends were 4 bases for V and 4 bases for J; bases not matched to a gene: 7. The CDR3 contains 13 residues. Here the CDR3 DNA reads TGTGCCACCTGGGATAGAGAATATTATAAGAAACTCTTT. Translating gives CATWDREYYKKLF.

Regarding this clone: Mismatch with germline at one junction end may stem from a read error. The chain combines TRGV4 with TRGJ1 or TRGJ2. TCRdb records no J gene; here it was assigned by comparing the DNA to germline. This CDR3 is built from 11 residues. Germline V CDR1 and CDR2: EGSTGY, YDSYTSSV. The CDR3 DNA reads TGTGCCACCGCAAATTATTATAGGAAACTCTTT. Residues: CATANYYRKLF.

In this sample, this clone turned up a few times. The chain joins TRGV2 to TRGJP1. Assignment of the J gene here rests on matching the DNA to germline, because TCRdb gives none. Germline V gene lookup returns CDR1 EGSNGY and CDR2 YDSYNSKV. J lost 5 bases, V lost 0 bases, and 9 bases had no gene match. The CDR3 spans 16 residues. CDR3 in amino acids: CATWDGRSRTGWFKIF. CDR3 sequence (DNA): TGTGCCACCTGGGACGGGCGAAGTAGGACTGGTTGGTTCAAGATATTT.

The chain carries TRGV3 and TRGJ1 or TRGJ2. TCRdb does not report a J gene; here it was assigned by matching the DNA to germline references. Germline CDR1 and CDR2: VTNTFY and YDVSTARD (reference sequence). The CDR3 is 14 residues long. V lost 3 bases, J lost 0 bases, and 5 bases stayed unmatched. In nucleotides, the CDR3 is TGTGCCACCTGGGACGGGAAGAATTATTATAAGAAACTCTTT. This gives the protein CATWDGKNYYKKLF.

The rearrangement uses TRGV9 and TRGJ1 or TRGJ2. The J gene was missing in TCRdb and was found by matching the end of the DNA to germline. This CDR3 comprises 12 residues. V shed 5 bases and J 8 bases; nucleotides not matched to a gene: 9. CDR1 is GITISATS and CDR2 is ISYDGTV in the germline V gene (reference sequence). CDR3 in DNA: TGTGCCTTGTGGGGAATGGTTGATAAGAAACTCTTT. This codes for CALWGMVDKKLF.

In this sample, this clone turned up a few times. The chain employs TRGV4 and TRGJ1 or TRGJ2. Here the J gene was assigned by germline matching of the DNA, as TCRdb has none. The CDR3 covers 11 residues. V shed 0 bases, J shed 10 bases, and the junction held 3 bases outside the gene matches. Germline V gene lookup returns CDR1 EGSTGY and CDR2 YDSYTSSV. CDR3 loop: CATWDGMKKLF. The DNA of the CDR3 is TGTGCCACCTGGGATGGGATGAAGAAACTCTTT.

V is TRGV2 and J is TRGJP2. Since TCRdb gives no J gene, matching the DNA to germline was used here to assign it. V trimming: 2 bases; J trimming: 9 bases; junction bases outside the gene matches: 9. CDR3 length: 14 amino acids. Germline assignment: CDR1 EGSNGY and CDR2 YDSYNSKV. In DNA, the CDR3 is TGTGCCACCTGGGACGCTGCCAATTATTGGATCAAGACGTTT. Translated: CATWDAANYWIKTF.

This clone was observed a handful of times. Additional DNA sequences in this sample encode the identical CDR3. V gene TRGV9 combines with J gene TRGJ1 or TRGJ2. Since TCRdb gives no J gene, matching the DNA to germline was used here to assign it. Germline V CDR1 and CDR2: GITISATS, ISYDGTV (reference sequence). The CDR3 length is 13 residues. The J segment lost 2 bases and the V segment lost 2 bases, leaving 3 bases of the junction unmatched. As DNA, the CDR3 is TGTGCCTTGTGGGAGGGATATTATTATAAGAAACTCTTT. Amino acids: CALWEGYYYKKLF.

This clone is deemed large. V usage is TRGV9 and J usage is TRGJP2. TCRdb carries no J gene annotation; the J gene was assigned here by matching the DNA with germline. The ends lost 2 bases at V and 6 bases at J; junction bases unmatched: 3. Germline CDR1 is GITISATS and CDR2 is ISYDGTV (reference sequence). The CDR3 has 13 amino acids. Written as DNA, the CDR3 is TGTGCCTTGTGGGAGGGGGGTGATTGGATCAAGACGTTT. Translating gives CALWEGGDWIKTF.

This clone has more than one count but fewer than ten. This chain connects TRGV9 to TRGJ1 or TRGJ2. TCRdb is silent on the J gene; assignment here came from matching the DNA to germline. Germline V gene lookup returns CDR1 GITISATS and CDR2 ISYDGTV (reference sequence). The J segment lost 9 bases and the V segment lost 5 bases, leaving 1 base of the junction unmatched. The CDR3 is 9 residues long. CDR3 amino acids: CALWGKKLF. The CDR3 region has the DNA TGTGCCTTGTGGGGTAAGAAACTCTTT.

This clone showed up just a few times. The V call is TRGV9, the J call TRGJ1 or TRGJ2. TCRdb gives no J gene; it was assigned here by matching the DNA to germline. Per the germline V gene, CDR1 is GITISATS and CDR2 is ISYDGTV (reference sequence). Trimming cost V 2 bases and J 3 bases; bases outside gene matches: 10. This CDR3 spans 15 amino acids. CDR3 sequence: CALWEGKAFYYKKLF. DNA for the CDR3: TGTGCCTTGTGGGAGGGGAAAGCTTTTTATTATAAGAAACTCTTT.

This clone has more than one count but fewer than ten. The gene calls are TRGV8 and TRGJ1 or TRGJ2. V lost 1 base to trimming and J lost 10 bases; unmatched junction nucleotides: 10. This CDR3 is built from 13 residues. Germline V gene sequence: CDR1 VENAVY, CDR2 YDSYNSRV. The CDR3 nucleotides read TGTGCCACCTGGGATAGCGCCTTAGGGAAGAAACTCTTT. It yields the protein CATWDSALGKKLF.

This sequence joins TRGV2 and TRGJ1 or TRGJ2. The J gene, left out of TCRdb, was set here by checking the DNA against germline. CDR1 EGSNGY and CDR2 YDSYNSKV come from the germline V gene. The CDR3 is 14 amino acids. V trimming: 2 bases; J trimming: 6 bases; junction bases outside the gene matches: 10. CDR3 protein: CATWDAYLGYKKLF. CDR3 DNA: TGTGCCACCTGGGACGCCTATCTTGGTTATAAGAAACTCTTT.

With regard to this clone: This same CDR3 is encoded by further DNA sequences in the sample. This sequence joins TRGV2 and TRGJ1 or TRGJ2. The J gene, missing from TCRdb, was assigned here through DNA to germline matching. The CDR3 consists of 12 residues. Germline V gene sequence: CDR1 EGSNGY, CDR2 YDSYNSKV. V gave up 0 bases and J gave up 6 bases; unmatched junction bases: 2. CDR3 loop: CATWDGSYKKLF. CDR3 in DNA: TGTGCCACCTGGGACGGGTCTTATAAGAAACTCTTT.

This clone ranks as medium-sized. Other DNA sequences from this sample encode an identical CDR3 as well. The V gene is TRGV4, the J gene TRGJ1 or TRGJ2. The J gene, absent from TCRdb, was called here by matching the DNA to germline. The J segment lost 2 bases and the V segment lost 2 bases, leaving 3 bases of the junction unmatched. Per germline, CDR1 EGSTGY and CDR2 YDSYTSSV. The CDR3 sequence is 13 residues long. The CDR3 DNA is TGTGCCACCTGGGATGCGGATTATTATAAGAAACTCTTT. This gives the protein CATWDADYYKKLF.